A selection of T cell receptor beta chains follows, all from one sample in a study of human T cells and chemical hapten exposure. Using its own MiXCR run on the RACE reads, TCRdb lists one record per CDR3 protein. The sample has around 80,000 distinct CDR3 sequences; 5% to 8.5% are singletons. The sequencing here drew on whole blood, taken in connection with sensitization to the hapten diphenylcyclopropenone (DPC). The receptors were sampled from a woman aged 30 to 39 with alopecia areata. Some clones in this sample may be carry-over from other donors' samples. CDR3s include the opening cysteine and the closing phenylalanine or tryptophan. The D gene is left open where the match is weak. Part of the rows lack a size; the others show once, few, many or a class for expanded clones.

d_gene: -; v_gene: TRBV7-2; abundance: many; j_gene: TRBJ2-5; CDR3nt: TGTGCCAGCAGCCCGGACTATTCGGAGACCCAGTACTTC; CDR3aa: CASSPDYSETQYF
d_gene: TRBD2; v_gene: TRBV6-5; abundance: -; j_gene: TRBJ2-1; CDR3nt: TGTGCCAGCAGAAGCGGGGGGGCCTACAATGAGCAGTTCTTC; CDR3aa: CASRSGGAYNEQFF
d_gene: TRBD1; v_gene: TRBV7-8; abundance: -; j_gene: TRBJ2-2; CDR3nt: TGTGCCAGCAGCTCACACGGGACAGGGGCCACCGGGGAGCTGTTTTTT; CDR3aa: CASSSHGTGATGELFF
d_gene: -; v_gene: TRBV9; abundance: few; j_gene: TRBJ1-5; CDR3nt: TGTGCCAGCAGCGTAGGACAGAATAGCAATCAGCCCCAGCATTTT; CDR3aa: CASSVGQNSNQPQHF
d_gene: -; v_gene: TRBV3-1; abundance: few; j_gene: TRBJ1-1; CDR3nt: TGTGCCAGCAGCCAATCCCCCCATCTTGGACAGCTCCGCAAGAACACTGAAGCTTTCTTT; CDR3aa: CASSQSPHLGQLRKNTEAFF
d_gene: TRBD1; v_gene: TRBV5-1; abundance: few; j_gene: TRBJ1-1; CDR3nt: TGCGCCAGCAGCTTCTCAGGGGGTCTGAACACTGAAGCTTTCTTT; CDR3aa: CASSFSGGLNTEAFF
d_gene: -; v_gene: TRBV18; abundance: many; j_gene: TRBJ2-3; CDR3nt: TGTGCCAGCTCACCACCACAGGGACGCACAGATACGCAGTATTTT; CDR3aa: CASSPPQGRTDTQYF
d_gene: TRBD1; v_gene: TRBV6-6; abundance: many; j_gene: TRBJ1-1; CDR3nt: TGTGCCAGCATTTACAGGGGCCCTTTCACTGAAGCTTTCTTT; CDR3aa: CASIYRGPFTEAFF
d_gene: -; v_gene: TRBV6-5; abundance: few; j_gene: TRBJ2-5; CDR3nt: TGTGCCAGCAGTTACTCAGAATGGGGTACGACCCAGTACTTC; CDR3aa: CASSYSEWGTTQYF
d_gene: -; v_gene: TRBV2; abundance: many; j_gene: TRBJ1-4; CDR3nt: TGTGCCAGCAGTGGGTTCGAAAAACTGTTTTTT; CDR3aa: CASSGFEKLFF
d_gene: -; v_gene: TRBV15; abundance: many; j_gene: TRBJ2-1; CDR3nt: TGTGCCACCAGCAGAGGGGGATCCTACAATGAGCAGTTCTTC; CDR3aa: CATSRGGSYNEQFF
d_gene: -; v_gene: TRBV20-1; abundance: many; j_gene: TRBJ1-1; CDR3nt: TGCAGTGCTAGATATGGCGGTATGAACACTGAAGCTTTCTTT; CDR3aa: CSARYGGMNTEAFF
d_gene: TRBD1; v_gene: TRBV2; abundance: -; j_gene: TRBJ2-1; CDR3nt: TGTGCCAGCAGTGGACAGGGTTATGAGCAGTTCTTC; CDR3aa: CASSGQGYEQFF
d_gene: TRBD1; v_gene: TRBV2; abundance: many; j_gene: TRBJ2-2; CDR3nt: TGTGCCAGCATAGCAGGGGGCCCCGGGGAGCTGTTTTTT; CDR3aa: CASIAGGPGELFF
d_gene: -; v_gene: TRBV20-1; abundance: -; j_gene: TRBJ1-1; CDR3nt: TGCAGTGCGGGGGACCCGAACACTGAAGCTTTCTTT; CDR3aa: CSAGDPNTEAFF
d_gene: TRBD1; v_gene: TRBV2; abundance: many; j_gene: TRBJ1-6; CDR3nt: TGTGCCAGCAGTGAAGAATGGACAGGGAGCTCCTATAATTCACCCCTCCACTTT; CDR3aa: CASSEEWTGSSYNSPLHF
d_gene: -; v_gene: TRBV13; abundance: many; j_gene: TRBJ1-5; CDR3nt: TGTGCCAGCAGCACTACGTACGCGGGCAGGGTCGATCAGCCCCAGCATTTT; CDR3aa: CASSTTYAGRVDQPQHF
d_gene: TRBD2; v_gene: TRBV20-1; abundance: many; j_gene: TRBJ2-7; CDR3nt: TGCAGTGCTAGGGGACGGGGGGACCCCTCCTACGAGCAGTACTTC; CDR3aa: CSARGRGDPSYEQYF
d_gene: -; v_gene: TRBV6-6; abundance: -; j_gene: TRBJ2-3; CDR3nt: TGTGCCAGCAGCCCTCGAGATACGCAGTATTTT; CDR3aa: CASSPRDTQYF
d_gene: -; v_gene: TRBV7-9; abundance: few; j_gene: TRBJ1-2; CDR3nt: TGTGCCAGCAGCCCCGCGGCGCAGCACTATGGCTACACCTTC; CDR3aa: CASSPAAQHYGYTF
d_gene: -; v_gene: TRBV29-1; abundance: few; j_gene: TRBJ2-7; CDR3nt: TGCAGCGTCGCTAAAGACACGCCGCTCTACGAGCAGTACTTC; CDR3aa: CSVAKDTPLYEQYF
d_gene: TRBD1; v_gene: TRBV29-1; abundance: many; j_gene: TRBJ1-6; CDR3nt: TGCAGCGTGCAAACAGGGGGCAGCATGAATTCACCCCTCCACTTT; CDR3aa: CSVQTGGSMNSPLHF
d_gene: -; v_gene: TRBV20-1; abundance: many; j_gene: TRBJ2-3; CDR3nt: TGCAGTGCTAGAGGTGGGGCAGGGATCACAGATACGCAGTATTTT; CDR3aa: CSARGGAGITDTQYF
d_gene: -; v_gene: TRBV3-1; abundance: -; j_gene: TRBJ1-1; CDR3nt: TGTGCCAGCAGCCAAGATCCAAGGGGGGCCACTGAAGCTTTCTTT; CDR3aa: CASSQDPRGATEAFF
d_gene: TRBD2; v_gene: TRBV7-8; abundance: -; j_gene: TRBJ2-3; CDR3nt: TGTGCCAGCAGCCGAAGCGGGGGGGGCACAGATACGCAGTATTTT; CDR3aa: CASSRSGGGTDTQYF
d_gene: -; v_gene: TRBV5-1; abundance: many; j_gene: TRBJ2-1; CDR3nt: TGCGCCAGCAGTACAGAGGTCTACAATGAGCAGTTCTTC; CDR3aa: CASSTEVYNEQFF
d_gene: -; v_gene: TRBV7-3; abundance: many; j_gene: TRBJ1-1; CDR3nt: TGTGCCAGCAGTCTAACGGGGGGCGAGACTGAAGCTTTCTTT; CDR3aa: CASSLTGGETEAFF
d_gene: -; v_gene: TRBV6-5; abundance: many; j_gene: TRBJ1-1; CDR3nt: TGTGCCAGCAGTTACGGACGGCAGAACACTGAAGCTTTCTTT; CDR3aa: CASSYGRQNTEAFF
d_gene: -; v_gene: TRBV2; abundance: many; j_gene: TRBJ2-3; CDR3nt: TGTGCCAGCCCGGCGGGTTCTAGCACAGATACGCAGTATTTT; CDR3aa: CASPAGSSTDTQYF
d_gene: TRBD1; v_gene: TRBV15; abundance: -; j_gene: TRBJ1-2; CDR3nt: TGTGCCACCAGCAATAGACAGGGGAACTATGGCTACACCTTC; CDR3aa: CATSNRQGNYGYTF
d_gene: TRBD1; v_gene: TRBV20-1; abundance: many; j_gene: TRBJ1-5; CDR3nt: TGCAGTGCTAGAGATTGTGGAGGACAGGGGAATAGGGACAATCAGCCCCAGCATTTT; CDR3aa: CSARDCGGQGNRDNQPQHF
d_gene: -; v_gene: TRBV5-1; abundance: many; j_gene: TRBJ2-7; CDR3nt: TGCGCCAGCACAAGAGGGGGGACAGACTCCTACGAGCAGTACTTC; CDR3aa: CASTRGGTDSYEQYF
d_gene: -; v_gene: TRBV30; abundance: few; j_gene: TRBJ1-1; CDR3nt: TGTGCCTGCTCACCCCAGAACACTGAAGCTTTCTTT; CDR3aa: CACSPQNTEAFF
d_gene: -; v_gene: TRBV9; abundance: many; j_gene: TRBJ2-7; CDR3nt: TGTGCCAGCAGCCCAGTTGAGGGGGACTACGAGCAGTACTTC; CDR3aa: CASSPVEGDYEQYF
d_gene: TRBD2; v_gene: TRBV12-3/TRBV12-4; abundance: many; j_gene: TRBJ2-1; CDR3nt: TGTGCCAGCAGTTGGGGAGGGAACAACAATGAGCAGTTCTTC; CDR3aa: CASSWGGNNNEQFF
d_gene: TRBD1; v_gene: TRBV9; abundance: few; j_gene: TRBJ1-3; CDR3nt: TGTGCCAGCAGCGTAGGGACAGGGGCATACGGAAACACCATATATTTT; CDR3aa: CASSVGTGAYGNTIYF
d_gene: -; v_gene: TRBV20-1; abundance: -; j_gene: TRBJ1-3; CDR3nt: TGCAGTGCTAGACACACCGCCGGGGGCTCTGGAAACACCATATATTTT; CDR3aa: CSARHTAGGSGNTIYF
d_gene: TRBD2; v_gene: TRBV10-3; abundance: many; j_gene: TRBJ2-3; CDR3nt: TGTGCCATCAGTGAGCGGACTAGCAGGGACAATACGCAGTATTTT; CDR3aa: CAISERTSRDNTQYF
d_gene: TRBD2; v_gene: TRBV20-1; abundance: few; j_gene: TRBJ2-1; CDR3nt: TGCAGTGCTAGACTTAACAGCGGGGCTTCTGGGAATGAGCAGTTCTTC; CDR3aa: CSARLNSGASGNEQFF
d_gene: TRBD2; v_gene: TRBV5-8; abundance: many; j_gene: TRBJ2-1; CDR3nt: TGTGCCAGCAGGGAAGCGGGGGGCCTCTACAATGAGCAGTTCTTC; CDR3aa: CASREAGGLYNEQFF
d_gene: -; v_gene: TRBV20-1; abundance: few; j_gene: TRBJ2-4; CDR3nt: TGCAGTGCCCCCCTAGCGGCCAAAAACATTCAGTACTTC; CDR3aa: CSAPLAAKNIQYF
d_gene: -; v_gene: TRBV6-5; abundance: -; j_gene: TRBJ2-2; CDR3nt: TGTGCCAGCAGTTACGGGGAAGGGAGGGAGCTGTTTTTT; CDR3aa: CASSYGEGRELFF